Presented here are 21 T cell receptor beta chains from one specimen sequenced in a study of patients and donors after allogeneic stem cell transplantation. TCRdb passed the RT-PCR reads through MiXCR, listing each CDR3 protein once. The sample contains hundreds of thousands of distinct CDR3 sequences, 16% of which appear only once. The sequenced material came from blood, either unsorted or a sorted T cell fraction (not recorded which). Receptor source: a human donor who was either an allogeneic HSCT recipient or a stem cell or donor lymphocyte infusion donor (not recorded which). It is not recorded whose cells these are; they may come from a transplant donor.

This clonotype has more than one count but fewer than ten. V and J are TRBV2 and TRBJ1-5, with unresolved D. CDR3 length: 14 amino acids. The germline V and J ends were trimmed by 5 bases and 0 bases, with 8 bases remaining between them. In germline, CDR1 is SNHLY, CDR2 FYNNEI. CDR3 protein: CASSSRDSNQPQHF. CDR3 coding DNA: TGTGCCAGCAGTTCAAGGGATAGCAATCAGCCCCAGCATTTT.

This sequence joins TRBV6-5 and TRBJ2-7; D is perhaps TRBD1 (5 bases). CDR1 is MNHEY, CDR2 SVGAGI, per germline. V was clipped by 7 bases and J by 9 bases, with 13 bases between them. CDR3 length: 11 residues. The CDR3 DNA follows: TGTGCCAGCAAGGGGCACTTGTTGCAGTACTTC. The encoded protein is CASKGHLLQYF.

The chain carries TRBV3-1 and TRBJ1-1; D is uncertain. The CDR3 covers 16 residues. V was cut by 0 bases and J by 1 base, with 12 bases left in between. Germline V lookup: CDR1 LGHDT, CDR2 YNNKEL (reference sequence). CDR3 bases: TGTGCCAGCAGCCAAGATCTAGGCAGGACGAACACTGAAGCTTTCTTT. Residues: CASSQDLGRTNTEAFF.

The chain joins TRBV7-2 to TRBJ1-3; D remains ambiguous. V was trimmed by 3 bases and J by 7 bases, leaving 10 bases between them. Germline CDR1 and CDR2: SGHTA and FQGNSA. The CDR3 contains 13 residues. The CDR3, as DNA: TGTGCCAGCAGCTTCCCGGGAGGGAACACCATATATTTT. Translation gives CASSFPGGNTIYF.

This clonotype has a handful of counts. The V call is TRBV10-3, the J call TRBJ1-4, with 8 bases matching TRBD1. V was clipped by 4 bases and J by 9 bases; unmatched bases: 4. The germline CDR1 and CDR2 sequences are ENHRY and SYGVKD. This CDR3 has 13 residues. CDR3 protein: CAISGQGAKKLFF. For the CDR3, the DNA is TGTGCCATCAGTGGCCAGGGGGCGAAAAAACTGTTTTTT.

This clonotype showed up many times. V and J are TRBV27 and TRBJ2-1; D gene uncertain. V gave up 6 bases and J gave up 7 bases, with 13 bases separating them. The CDR3 is made up of 13 amino acids. In germline, CDR1 is MNHEY, CDR2 SMNVEV (reference sequence). The chain's CDR3 is CASSLSSRNEQFF. In nucleotides, the CDR3 is TGTGCCAGCAGCTTAAGTTCGAGAAATGAGCAGTTCTTC.

This clonotype has just one count. Germline and junction disagree at one end, which may indicate a read error. V usage is TRBV2 and J usage is TRBJ2-7; TRBD1 agrees at 7 bases. From germline, CDR1 is SNHLY and CDR2 FYNNEI. CDR3 length equals 12 residues. CDR3: CASREGGHEQYF. CDR3 sequence (DNA): TGTGCCAGCAGGGAAGGGGGCCACGAGCAGTACTTC.

V usage is TRBV5-1 and J usage is TRBJ2-7; the D gene is possibly TRBD1 (5 bases). The germline V and J ends were trimmed by 2 bases and 4 bases, with 13 bases remaining between them. The germline gives CDR1 SGHRS, CDR2 YFSETQ. The CDR3 is 14 amino acids. The CDR3 sequence is CASSLNRKIYEQYF. In DNA form, the CDR3 reads TGCGCCAGCAGCTTAAACAGGAAAATTTACGAGCAGTACTTC.

The rearrangement joins TRBV12-3 or TRBV12-4 to TRBJ1-4; 7 nucleotides align to TRBD1. J was trimmed by 3 bases and V by 6 bases; bases with no gene match: 10. This CDR3 contains 16 residues. The CDR3 sequence is CASSLGRGLANEKLFF. In DNA, the CDR3 is TGTGCCAGCAGCCTTGGGAGGGGGCTTGCTAATGAAAAACTGTTTTTT.

This chain links TRBV5-1 with TRBJ2-5, with a weak D call TRBD2 (5 bases). The CDR3 is 16 residues long. CDR1 and CDR2 from the germline V gene are SGHRS and YFSETQ. V lost 4 bases and J lost 1, with 17 bases in between. CDR3 nucleotides: TGCGCCAGCAGCCCTCTTAGTCACAGCGGCCAAGAGACCCAGTACTTC. This sequence encodes CASSPLSHSGQETQYF.

This chain joins TRBV20-1 and TRBJ1-1; D gene uncertain. The V end was cut by 3 bases, the J end by 8 bases, with 16 bases between. CDR1 is DFQATT and CDR2 is SNEGSKA in the germline V gene (reference sequence). CDR3 length: 13 amino acids. As DNA, the CDR3 is TGCAGTGCTAGGCCCCGGGCCTCTAGGGAAGCTTTCTTT. Translated: CSARPRASREAFF.

The rearrangement uses TRBV4-1 and TRBJ2-7; weak D call: TRBD2 (6 bases). The CDR3 has 14 residues. Per the germline V gene, CDR1 is MGHRA and CDR2 is YSYEKL. V dropped 3 bases and J dropped 7 bases, with 16 bases sitting between them. The CDR3 sequence: CASSQVGPGREQYF. Written as DNA, the CDR3 is TGCGCCAGCAGCCAGGTTGGACCAGGGAGGGAGCAGTACTTC.

The V and J genes are TRBV2 and TRBJ2-2, with TRBD2 as a possible D gene (7 bases). The V and J ends lost 7 bases and 4 bases respectively, with 19 bases between them. The CDR3 contains 16 residues. Germline V gene data show CDR1 as SNHLY and CDR2 as FYNNEI. In DNA form, the CDR3 reads TGTGCCAGCACCTTCCTGCGGGGGCGGGCCACCGGGGAGCTGTTTTTT. Translated: CASTFLRGRATGELFF.

This rearrangement joins TRBV27 to TRBJ2-7; 7 nucleotides align to TRBD1. CDR3 size: 17 residues. V shed 5 bases and J 5 bases; nucleotides not matched to a gene: 18. Germline assignment: CDR1 MNHEY and CDR2 SMNVEV (reference sequence). This chain's CDR3 is CASSPHPIGGTFDEQYF. DNA for the CDR3: TGTGCCAGCAGTCCTCACCCTATAGGGGGCACCTTTGACGAGCAGTACTTC.

The chain couples TRBV28 to TRBJ1-5; TRBD1 agrees at 7 bases. Germline V gives CDR1 MDHEN, CDR2 SYDVKM. Losses at the gene ends were 7 bases for V and 3 bases for J; bases not matched to a gene: 6. The CDR3 has 14 amino acids. The CDR3 coding sequence is TGTGCCAGCATTCGGGACAGTATCAATCAGCCCCAGCATTTT. Translating it yields CASIRDSINQPQHF. Full variable domain (missing parts from reference TRBV28 and TRBJ1-5): DVKVTQSSRYLVKRTGEKVFLECVQDMDHENMFWYRQDPGLGLRLIYFSYDVKMKEKGDIPEGYSVSREKKERFSLILESASTNQTSMYLCASIRDSINQPQHFGDGTRLSIL.

This clonotype was picked up many times. The chain employs TRBV4-1 and TRBJ1-1; weak D call: TRBD1 (6 bases). This CDR3 is 16 amino acids long. V lost 0 bases and J lost 6, with 17 bases in between. Germline CDR1 and CDR2: MGHRA and YSYEKL. CDR3 sequence: CASSQEQGLYPSEAFF. CDR3 nucleotides: TGCGCCAGCAGCCAAGAGCAGGGGCTATATCCATCTGAAGCTTTCTTT.

This clonotype was seen a few times. The J gene is TRBJ2-7, the V gene TRBV15, with 11 bases lining up with TRBD1. The junction had 5 bases not matched to a gene; V was cut back by 1 base and J by 6 bases. CDR1 is LNHNV, CDR2 YYDKDF, per germline (reference sequence). This CDR3 has 15 residues. CDR3 coding DNA: TGTGCCACCAGCAGAGCGGGACAGGGGGGTCGCGAGCAGTACTTC. The encoded protein is CATSRAGQGGREQYF.

The chain combines TRBV20-1 with TRBJ2-1; 10 positions agree with TRBD2. Germline loops: CDR1 DFQATT, CDR2 SNEGSKA (reference sequence). Trimming took 5 bases from V and 0 from J; bases not matched to a gene: 13. The CDR3 sequence is 18 residues long. In DNA form, the CDR3 reads TGCAGTGCTTCCGGGACTAGCGTATCATTGAGCTCCTACAATGAGCAGTTCTTC. This translates into CSASGTSVSLSSYNEQFF.

The table lists this clonotype with many counts. The gene calls are TRBV4-3 and TRBJ2-2, with D perhaps matching TRBD1 or TRBD2 (5 bases each). V lost 0 bases and J 4 bases, leaving 15 bases between the germline ends. The length of the CDR3 is 17 residues. CDR1 is LGHNA and CDR2 is YSLEER in the germline V gene. CDR3 DNA: TGCGCCAGCAGCCAAGATCGGGGCAGATGGAGCACCGGGGAGCTGTTTTTT. Its protein is CASSQDRGRWSTGELFF.

At least ten counts were recorded for this clonotype. The chain has TRBV24-1 and TRBJ1-6, with 7 positions matching TRBD1. Looked up from germline, CDR1 is KGHDR and CDR2 is SFDVKD. V lost 4 bases, J lost 7 bases, and 0 bases stayed unmatched. The CDR3 is made up of 13 amino acids. CDR3 sequence reads: CATSEGQNSPLHF. In DNA, the CDR3 is TGTGCCACCAGTGAGGGACAGAATTCACCCCTCCACTTT.

As regards this clonotype: This clone may be a read error of a much larger clone one base away. Given the absence of the conserved phenylalanine or tryptophan at the CDR3 end, a read error is likely. The rearrangement uses TRBV12-3 or TRBV12-4 and TRBJ2-1, with TRBD2 matching over 11 bases. The CDR3 is 14 residues long. Here the CDR3 reads CASSLAGGPNEQFV. The CDR3 DNA is TGTGCCAGCAGCTTAGCGGGAGGGCCAAATGAGCAGTTCGTC.